This TCR beta chain was documented in a study of a mutant IDH1 vaccine in newly diagnosed glioma. Whole-study context: Mean patient age was around 40 years; around 60% were male and 37.5% female. Points from the study as a whole: Vaccine-induced immune responses occurred in 93.3% of patients. Top-clonotype changes in peripheral T cells seemed unrelated to pseudoprogression.

Time point given: week 35, safety follow-up. Doses comprised 300 ug of mutant IDH1 20-mer peptide each, plus topical imiquimod. V dropped 0 bases and J dropped 4; count of bases not matched to a gene: 9. Looked up from germline, CDR1 is SGHNT and CDR2 is YYREEE (reference sequence). This CDR3 region has 17 residues. Method: immunoSEQ multiplex PCR; TCRdb's copy keeps in-frame clones and lacks some. Of around 45,000 clones listed, more than 70% are singletons. A note on this clone: Its antigen is unidentified.

Sequencing used PBMCs, obtained from a glioma patient whose treatment included an IDH1 peptide vaccine. The receptor was isolated from a woman in her thirties or forties with glioma. The chain combines TRBV5-4 with TRBJ2-2, with 7 bases fitting TRBD2. The CDR3 is CASSLGSLADLTGELFF. CDR3 in DNA: TGTGCCAGCAGCTTGGGAAGCCTAGCGGATCTCACCGGGGAGCTGTTTTTT.